Sequencing of this T cell receptor (beta chain) was carried out in a study of immune characteristics of hereditary and idiopathic chronic pancreatitis. Points from the study as a whole: Vbeta-Jbeta usage, including TRBV10, TRBV19, TRBV23 and TRBV5, differed by pancreatitis type. Versus controls, both chronic pancreatitis groups showed increased diversity and reduced clonality.

Total pancreatectomy with islet autotransplantation was the source of the chronic pancreatitis pancreas tissue. Patients with known diabetes were not included. Note on this clone: Its matching antigen is unknown.

This CDR3 spans 13 amino acids. CDR1 and CDR2 (germline): LNHDA, SQIVND (reference sequence). V lost 3 bases and J lost 3, with 8 bases in between. Clones were sequenced by immunoSEQ multiplex PCR, and TCRdb holds only the in-frame ones, with some missing. The sample carries about 1,700 clones, about 77% recorded once. The genes are TRBV19 and TRBJ1-1; D gene ambiguous. The sample comprised pancreas tissue with hereditary chronic pancreatitis. The receptor's source is a human donor with chronic pancreatitis. CDR3 DNA: TGTGCCAGTAGTATCCGGGGATACACTGAAGCTTTCTTT. Translation gives CASSIRGYTEAFF.